The 23 T cell receptor beta chains given below trace back to one sample, sequenced in a study of T cells in localized non-small cell lung cancer. Some clones are missing from TCRdb's copy, which holds only in-frame ones; the method was immunoSEQ multiplex PCR. The sample shows tens of thousands of clones, around 94% of them seen only once. The starting material was peripheral blood, obtained before any cancer treatment. These TCRs come from a female donor aged 60 or older with stage I lung adenocarcinoma.

The rearrangement links TRBV5-6 to TRBJ2-1; 10 bases fit TRBD2. The V and J ends lost 5 bases and 10 bases, in that order; junction bases with no gene match: 12. The CDR3 has 15 residues. Germline values: CDR1 SGHDT, CDR2 YYEEEE. The DNA of the CDR3 is TGTGCCAGCAGGCTACTAGCGGGGCCTAGGGGAGAGCAGTTCTTC. This codes for CASRLLAGPRGEQFF.

Here the CDR3 reads CASSARTGADTQYF. The CDR3 nucleotides are TGTGCCAGCAGCGCCCGGACAGGGGCAGATACGCAGTATTTT. This chain joins TRBV7-2 and TRBJ2-3, with 9 bases lining up with TRBD1. CDR3 length: 14 residues. Per the germline V gene, CDR1 is SGHTA and CDR2 is FQGNSA. J gave up 4 bases and V 5 bases, and 4 bases lay outside the gene matches. Complete variable domain (other parts from reference TRBV7-2 and TRBJ2-3): GAGVSQSPSNKVTEKGKDVELRCDPISGHTALYWYRQSLGQGLEFLIYFQGNSAPDKSGLPSDRFSAERTGGSVSTLTIQRTQQEDSAVYLCASSARTGADTQYFGPGTRLTVL.

The V call is TRBV18, the J call TRBJ1-2, with TRBD1 as a possible D gene (5 bases). CDR1 is KGHSH, CDR2 LQKENI, per germline. The CDR3 runs to 15 residues. Trimming removed 4 bases from V and 2 bases from J, with 14 bases in between. As DNA, the CDR3 is TGTGCCAGCTCACGACGCCTGACAGAGAACTATGGCTACACCTTC. It translates to CASSRRLTENYGYTF.

CDR3 residues: CASSPRGESSYEQYV. CDR3 DNA: TGTGCCAGCAGTCCCCGAGGGGAGTCTTCCTACGAGCAGTACGTC. The gene calls are TRBV6-6 and TRBJ2-7; D tentatively reads TRBD1 or TRBD2 (5 bases each). V dropped 5 bases and J dropped 1 base, with 15 bases sitting between them. The CDR3 consists of 15 residues. CDR1 MNHNY and CDR2 SVGAGI come from the germline V gene (reference sequence).

J is TRBJ1-4 and V is TRBV5-1; 9 bases are shared with TRBD1. The CDR3 runs 17 residues. Germline values: CDR1 SGHRS, CDR2 YFSETQ. V was clipped by 0 bases and J by 7 bases; unmatched bases: 10. The CDR3 is CASSLDTTGGKSEKLFF. DNA for the CDR3: TGCGCCAGCAGCTTGGATACGACAGGGGGAAAGAGTGAAAAACTGTTTTTT.

The chain employs TRBV28 and TRBJ2-7; 11 nucleotides align to TRBD1. This CDR3 contains 14 residues. V shed 3 bases and J 7 bases; nucleotides not matched to a gene: 5. Germline V gene sequence: CDR1 MDHEN, CDR2 SYDVKM. The CDR3 reads CASSFWDRGREQYV. The DNA for the CDR3 is TGTGCCAGCAGTTTTTGGGACAGGGGGAGGGAGCAGTACGTC.

This clone turned up a few times. The V gene is TRBV18, the J gene TRBJ1-6; 8 bases are shared with TRBD1. This CDR3 contains 15 residues. V trimming: 3 bases; J trimming: 10 bases; junction bases outside the gene matches: 8. Germline values: CDR1 KGHSH, CDR2 LQKENI. The CDR3 bases are TGTGCCAGCTCACCCACTCAGGGGGCCGGATCACCCCTCCACTTT. This encodes CASSPTQGAGSPLHF.

The genes are TRBV19 and TRBJ2-2; the D is unclear. Germline V CDR1 and CDR2: LNHDA, SQIVND (reference sequence). The CDR3 covers 14 residues. V lost 5 bases and J lost 2, with 9 bases in between. The CDR3 sequence: CASSGQTNTGELFF. The DNA for the CDR3 is TGTGCCAGTAGTGGGCAGACCAACACCGGGGAGCTGTTTTTT.

The chain is built from TRBV5-1 and TRBJ1-1; 7 nucleotides match TRBD1. With 4 bases clipped from V and 1 base from J, the junction kept 10 bases outside the gene matches. The CDR3 runs to 16 residues. Germline V gives CDR1 SGHRS, CDR2 YFSETQ. The CDR3 region has the DNA TGCGCCAGCAGCACCCGAGGGGACAGTAGGAACACTGAAGCTTTCTTT. Translating gives CASSTRGDSRNTEAFF.

The chain joins TRBV21-1 to TRBJ1-2. TRBV21-1 is designated a pseudogene. There are 10 residues in the CDR3. The CDR3 region is CASSNGGYTF. In DNA, the CDR3 is TGTGCCAGCAGCAACGGTGGCTACACCTTC.

This sequence joins TRBV5-1 and TRBJ2-7, with 9 positions matching TRBD1. Per germline, CDR1 SGHRS and CDR2 YFSETQ. V dropped 7 bases and J dropped 5; count of bases not matched to a gene: 13. This CDR3 contains 15 residues. The CDR3 coding sequence is TGCGCCAGCGAACAAGGGGGGACAGGGTACAACGAGCAGTACTTC. This translates into CASEQGGTGYNEQYF.

The V and J genes are TRBV7-2 and TRBJ1-3; 7 nucleotides agree with TRBD1. Germline-derived CDR1 and CDR2 are SGHTA and FQGNSA. V shed 4 bases, J shed 4 bases, and the junction held 7 bases outside the gene matches. CDR3 length: 15 amino acids. The CDR3 protein is CASSWRQGEGNTIYF. The CDR3 DNA follows: TGTGCCAGCAGCTGGAGACAGGGAGAGGGAAACACCATATATTTT.

This chain links TRBV27 with TRBJ1-6; tentatively, D is TRBD1 (5 bases). Trimming cost V 1 base and J 6 bases, with 10 bases left between them. CDR1 is MNHEY and CDR2 is SMNVEV in the germline V gene (reference sequence). This CDR3 comprises 15 residues. The CDR3 nucleotides are TGTGCCAGCAGTTTATTTAGGGGCTCTAATTCACCCCTCCACTTT. The encoded protein is CASSLFRGSNSPLHF.

The gene calls are TRBV9 and TRBJ1-4, with 8 bases aligning to TRBD1. CDR3 size: 15 residues. Germline V CDR1 and CDR2: SGDLS, YYNGEE. V shed 3 bases, J shed 6 bases, and the junction held 7 bases outside the gene matches. CDR3 amino acids: CASSGQTGADEKLFF. The CDR3 DNA follows: TGTGCCAGCAGCGGACAGACAGGGGCGGATGAAAAACTGTTTTTT.

In its sample, this clone was seen once. The rearrangement uses TRBV9 and TRBJ1-1; weak D call: TRBD1 (5 bases). This CDR3 has 15 residues. Germline V gene data show CDR1 as SGDLS and CDR2 as YYNGEE. V lost 4 bases and J 5 bases, leaving 18 bases between the germline ends. The CDR3 DNA sequence: TGTGCCAGCAGCCCCGTGGCGGGGGGGGGTACTGAAGCTTTCTTT. This sequence encodes CASSPVAGGGTEAFF.

The J gene is TRBJ1-4, the V gene TRBV7-8; possible D gene TRBD1, 5 bases. The germline V gene has CDR1 SGHVS and CDR2 FQNEAQ. This CDR3 region has 15 residues. V gave up 1 base and J gave up 8 bases, with 14 bases separating them. CDR3 in DNA: TGTGCCAGCAGCTTAGTAGGTCAGGGAGGCGAAAAACTGTTTTTT. Translating gives CASSLVGQGGEKLFF.

The J gene is TRBJ1-6, the V gene TRBV5-1; D call uncertain. Trimming stripped 3 bases from V and 0 bases from J, with 19 bases between. Germline V gene data show CDR1 as SGHRS and CDR2 as YFSETQ. This CDR3 region has 19 residues. CDR3 nucleotide sequence: TGCGCCAGCAGCTCCCTCGCCCCTACCGACCCCTCCTATAATTCACCCCTCCACTTT. The encoded protein is CASSSLAPTDPSYNSPLHF.

The chain links TRBV7-3 to TRBJ2-3; D uncertain. From germline, CDR1 is SGHTA and CDR2 FQGTGA. V dropped 1 base and J dropped 2 bases, with 7 bases sitting between them. The CDR3 consists of 14 residues. The CDR3 loop reads CASSLRATTDTQYF. The CDR3 nucleotides are TGTGCCAGCAGCTTAAGGGCTACCACAGATACGCAGTATTTT.

The chain recombines TRBV10-3 with TRBJ2-3; TRBD2 matches 12 bases. The CDR3 has 14 amino acids. V shed 3 bases, J shed 6 bases, and the junction held 1 base outside the gene matches. Germline V lookup: CDR1 ENHRY, CDR2 SYGVKD. CDR3 bases: TGTGCCATCAGTGACGGACTAGCGGGGGATACGCAGTATTTT. This encodes CAISDGLAGDTQYF.

V gene TRBV7-2 combines with J gene TRBJ1-2; 10 nucleotides align to TRBD1. The CDR3 extends over 17 amino acids. V shed 3 bases and J 7 bases; nucleotides not matched to a gene: 14. Germline V gene sequence: CDR1 SGHTA, CDR2 FQGNSA. This CDR3 is CASSFLQLRQGAGGYTF. DNA of the CDR3: TGTGCCAGCAGCTTTCTGCAACTTAGACAGGGGGCCGGTGGCTACACCTTC. Variable domain in full (rest from reference TRBV7-2 and TRBJ1-2): GAGVSQSPSNKVTEKGKDVELRCDPISGHTALYWYRQSLGQGLEFLIYFQGNSAPDKSGLPSDRFSAERTGGSVSTLTIQRTQQEDSAVYLCASSFLQLRQGAGGYTFGSGTRLTVV.

The chain has TRBV2 and TRBJ1-4, with D tentatively TRBD1 (5 bases). The CDR3 loop spans 15 amino acids. The V gene lost 0 bases and the J gene lost 6 bases, with 11 bases spanning the gap. The germline V gene encodes CDR1 SNHLY and CDR2 FYNNEI. This chain's CDR3 is CASSEAGVVDEKLFF. The CDR3 nucleotides are TGTGCCAGCAGTGAAGCGGGGGTGGTTGATGAAAAACTGTTTTTT. The variable domain in full, with the rest retrieved from reference TRBV2 and TRBJ1-4, is EPEVTQTPSHQVTQMGQEVILRCVPISNHLYFYWYRQILGQKVEFLVSFYNNEISEKSEIFDDQFSVERPDGSNFTLKIRSTKLEDSAMYFCASSEAGVVDEKLFFGSGTQLSVL.

In this sample, this clone turned up once. The chain employs TRBV21-1 and TRBJ1-2; TRBD1, as called in the table, went unchecked against the DNA. TRBV21-1 is a pseudogene segment. This CDR3 has 15 amino acids. The CDR3 reads CASSEVQGAVYGYTF. In nucleotides, the CDR3 is TGTGCCAGCAGCGAGGTTCAGGGGGCAGTCTATGGCTACACCTTC.

The genes are TRBV5-1 and TRBJ2-5, with D perhaps matching TRBD2 (6 bases). This CDR3 comprises 15 residues. Trimming removed 6 bases from V and 0 bases from J, with 15 bases in between. Looked up from germline, CDR1 is SGHRS and CDR2 is YFSETQ. The CDR3 protein is CASTPRDMYQETQYF. The CDR3 DNA reads TGCGCCAGCACCCCGCGGGATATGTACCAAGAGACCCAGTACTTC.